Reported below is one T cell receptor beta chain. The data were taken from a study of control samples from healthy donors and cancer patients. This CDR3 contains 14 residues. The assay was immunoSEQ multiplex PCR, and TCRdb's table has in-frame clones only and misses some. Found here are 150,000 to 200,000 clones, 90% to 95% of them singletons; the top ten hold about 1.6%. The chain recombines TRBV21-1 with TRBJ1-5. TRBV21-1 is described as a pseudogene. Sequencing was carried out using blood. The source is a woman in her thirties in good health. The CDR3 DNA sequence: TGTGCCAGCAGCAAGGGGGGCAGGGGTCAGCCCCAGCATTTT. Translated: CASSKGGRGQPQHF.